The sequence of this T cell receptor (beta chain) was determined in a study of blood T cell repertoires in COVID-19. Grouping used clinical history reported by participants in a survey and questionnaire. V was cut by 0 bases and J by 5 bases, with 11 bases left in between. Germline V gene lookup returns CDR1 SNHLY and CDR2 FYNNEI. The CDR3 runs to 15 residues. This clone appeared a few times. Sequenced by immunoSEQ multiplex PCR; TCRdb stores in-frame clones only, minus some. The sample has around 270,000 clones, approximately 85% seen once; the top ten hold 3.5% to 4.5%. The chain carries TRBV2 and TRBJ1-5, with D tentatively TRBD1 (6 bases). The source material was PBMCs or T cells enriched from blood (not recorded which). The sequence was obtained from a woman in her twenties or thirties who had recovered from COVID-19. For the CDR3, the DNA is TGTGCCAGCAGTGAAGCGCGACAGGAGGATCAGCCCCAGCATTTT. It translates to CASSEARQEDQPQHF. The full variable domain, in which reference TRBV2 and TRBJ1-5 provide the parts outside the CDR3, is EPEVTQTPSHQVTQMGQEVILRCVPISNHLYFYWYRQILGQKVEFLVSFYNNEISEKSEIFDDQFSVERPDGSNFTLKIRSTKLEDSAMYFCASSEARQEDQPQHFGDGTRLSIL.